This T cell receptor (beta chain) originates from a study of blood T cell repertoires in COVID-19. About the research overall: From T cells, B-cell-depleted T cells, or PBMCs came the material, which was cDNA or gDNA.

As originally analysed: Nucleated cell number was recorded as an estimate derived from reference gene primer amplification. Libraries were prepared by immunoSEQ multiplex PCR; TCRdb keeps only in-frame clonotypes and omits some of them. V, J and clone size are those of that table, while D and trimming were read from the DNA. Of about 280,000 clones listed, roughly nine tenths were seen once; the top ten hold approximately 2%. V dropped 1 base and J dropped 6; count of bases not matched to a gene: 8. Germline lookup yields CDR1 LNHNV and CDR2 YYDKDF (reference sequence). This CDR3 has 17 amino acids. Either two negative PCRs, clearance, or symptom resolution qualified Cohort 3 donors as recovered.

The sample consisted of PBMCs or T cells enriched from blood (not recorded which). The receptor was isolated from a woman aged 55-70 years who had recovered from COVID-19. This chain connects TRBV15 to TRBJ2-1, with TRBD2 identical over 11 bases. CDR3 coding DNA: TGTGCCACCAGCAGAGTCTTTGGAACTAGCGGGGGCAATGAGCAGTTCTTC. Protein sequence: CATSRVFGTSGGNEQFF.